This entry lists 10 T cell receptor beta chains sequenced from one sample in a study of blood T cell repertoires in COVID-19. Profiled with immunoSEQ multiplex PCR; TCRdb holds only in-frame clones, not every one. The repertoire holds 270,000 or so clones, with 90% as singletons. Sequenced input: peripheral blood. All receptors come from a woman in her sixties or seventies with COVID-19, enrolled during active disease.

V gene TRBV2 combines with J gene TRBJ2-3, with a possible D match to TRBD2 (5 bases). Trimming pared 7 bases from V and 5 bases from J, leaving 10 bases between. CDR1 is SNHLY and CDR2 is FYNNEI in the germline V gene. The CDR3 runs 12 residues. The CDR3 reads CASNSRGDTQYF. In DNA, the CDR3 is TGTGCCAGCAATTCACGGGGAGATACGCAGTATTTT.

The genes are TRBV18 and TRBJ2-7, with TRBD1 matching over 8 bases. Germline CDR1 KGHSH, CDR2 LQKENI. With V trimmed by 4 bases and J by 6 bases, 2 bases remained unmatched. The CDR3 consists of 12 residues. The CDR3 DNA reads TGTGCCAGCTCACGACAGGGGCGCGAGCAGTACTTC. Translation gives CASSRQGREQYF.

Turning to this clone: An end of the junction differs from the germline gene, which may be a read error. V usage is TRBV6-2 or TRBV6-3 and J usage is TRBJ2-3, with 7 bases lining up with TRBD1. This CDR3 comprises 11 residues. Germline V gene sequence: CDR1 MNHEY, CDR2 SVGEGT. The CDR3 nucleotides are TGTGCCAGCAGTTGGACAGGTACGCAGTATTTT. Protein sequence: CASSWTGTQYF.

The V gene is TRBV7-8, the J gene TRBJ1-2; 10 positions agree with TRBD1. The trim removed 1 base at V and 4 bases at J, leaving 9 bases unmatched. CDR1 is SGHVS, CDR2 FQNEAQ, per germline. The CDR3 spans 17 residues. The CDR3 protein is CASSLEYRDRGSYGYTF. As DNA, the CDR3 is TGTGCCAGCAGCTTAGAGTACCGGGACAGGGGAAGCTATGGCTACACCTTC.

The CDR3 DNA follows: TGTGCCAGCAGCTTAGCGCAGGAAGCCCATGGCTACACCTTC. This translates into CASSLAQEAHGYTF. This chain uses TRBV7-2 with TRBJ1-2, with D unclear. Germline values: CDR1 SGHTA, CDR2 FQGNSA. The length of the CDR3 is 14 residues. V gave up 0 bases and J gave up 6 bases, with 11 bases separating them.

The V gene is TRBV7-3, the J gene TRBJ2-5; 10 nucleotides agree with TRBD2. The CDR3 loop spans 16 amino acids. The trim removed 5 bases at V and 6 bases at J, leaving 12 bases unmatched. Germline V gene sequence: CDR1 SGHTA, CDR2 FQGTGA. The CDR3 DNA is TGTGCCAGCAGCCCGACCGCCAGCGGGGGGGCAAAGACCCAGTACTTC. The encoded protein is CASSPTASGGAKTQYF.

This clone came up once. The identical CDR3 is also encoded by other nucleotide sequences in the sample. The CDR3 nucleotides read TGTGCCAGTAGTACCTCCACAGATACGCAGTATTTT. Amino acid sequence: CASSTSTDTQYF. V is TRBV19 and J is TRBJ2-3; D not resolved. V lost 4 bases to trimming and J lost 2 bases, with 4 bases between them. Germline V CDR1 and CDR2: LNHDA, SQIVND (reference sequence). The CDR3 length is 12 residues.

The rearrangement uses TRBV7-3 and TRBJ2-2; D uncertain. The CDR3 runs to 15 residues. V was trimmed by 6 bases and J by 1 base, leaving 12 bases between them. Germline loops: CDR1 SGHTA, CDR2 FQGTGA. The CDR3 DNA is TGTGCCAGCAGTCCTTCTCTCTTGAACACCGGGGAGCTGTTTTTT. It is translated as CASSPSLLNTGELFF.

The J gene is TRBJ1-2, the V gene TRBV6-6, with a tentative D call TRBD1 (5 bases). V lost 7 bases and J lost 4, with 13 bases in between. The CDR3 totals 13 residues. Germline-derived CDR1 and CDR2 are MNHNY and SVGAGI (reference sequence). As DNA, the CDR3 is TGTGCCAGCATTACCAGGGAGGGCTATGGCTACACCTTC. This encodes CASITREGYGYTF.

The V call is TRBV29-1, the J call TRBJ1-2, with D possibly being TRBD1 (5 bases). Trimming removed 6 bases at V and 7 bases at J, with 24 bases between. The germline V gene has CDR1 SQVTM and CDR2 ANQGSEA. The CDR3 length is 15 residues. The CDR3 loop is CSVSPDRGEYGGYTF. CDR3 sequence (DNA): TGCAGCGTCTCCCCAGATCGGGGGGAGTATGGTGGCTACACCTTC.